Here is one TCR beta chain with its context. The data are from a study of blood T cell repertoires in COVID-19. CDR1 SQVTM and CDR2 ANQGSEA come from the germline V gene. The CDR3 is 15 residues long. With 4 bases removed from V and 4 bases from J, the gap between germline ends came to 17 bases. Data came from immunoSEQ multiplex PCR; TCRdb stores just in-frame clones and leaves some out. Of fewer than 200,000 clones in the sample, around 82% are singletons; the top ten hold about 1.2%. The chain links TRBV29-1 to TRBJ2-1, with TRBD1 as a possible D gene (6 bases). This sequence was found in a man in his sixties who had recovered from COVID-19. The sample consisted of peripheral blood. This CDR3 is CSVGRGLALYNEQFF. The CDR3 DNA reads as TGCAGCGTTGGCAGGGGTTTGGCGCTTTACAATGAGCAGTTCTTC.